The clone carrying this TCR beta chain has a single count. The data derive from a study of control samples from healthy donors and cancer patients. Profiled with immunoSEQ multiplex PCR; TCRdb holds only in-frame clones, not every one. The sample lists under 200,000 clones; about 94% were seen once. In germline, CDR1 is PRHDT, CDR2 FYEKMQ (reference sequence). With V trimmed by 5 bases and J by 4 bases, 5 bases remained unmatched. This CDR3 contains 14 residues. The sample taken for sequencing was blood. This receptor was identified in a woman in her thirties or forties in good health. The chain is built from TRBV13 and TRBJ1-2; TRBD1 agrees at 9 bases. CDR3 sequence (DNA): TGTGCCAGCAGCAAGGGGGACAGGGCCTATGGCTACACCTTC. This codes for CASSKGDRAYGYTF. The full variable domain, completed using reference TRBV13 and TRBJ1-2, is AAGVIQSPRHLIKEKRETATLKCYPIPRHDTVYWYQQGPGQDPQFLISFYEKMQSDKGSIPDRFSAQQFSDYHSELNMSSLELGDSALYFCASSKGDRAYGYTFGSGTRLTVV.